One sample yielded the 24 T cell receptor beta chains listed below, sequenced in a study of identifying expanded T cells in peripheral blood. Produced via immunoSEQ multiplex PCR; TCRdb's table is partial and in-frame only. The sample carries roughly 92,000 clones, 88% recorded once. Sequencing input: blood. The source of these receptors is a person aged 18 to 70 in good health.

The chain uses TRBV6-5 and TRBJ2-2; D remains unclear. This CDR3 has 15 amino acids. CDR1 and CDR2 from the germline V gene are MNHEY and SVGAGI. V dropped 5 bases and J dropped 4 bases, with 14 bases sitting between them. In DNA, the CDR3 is TGTGCCAGCAGTATTTGGGGAATCGGCACCGGGGAGCTGTTTTTT. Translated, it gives CASSIWGIGTGELFF.

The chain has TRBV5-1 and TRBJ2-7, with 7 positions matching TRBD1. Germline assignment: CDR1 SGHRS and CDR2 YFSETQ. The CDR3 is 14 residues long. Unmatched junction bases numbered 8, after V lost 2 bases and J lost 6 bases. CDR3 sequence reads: CASSFQQGSGEQYF. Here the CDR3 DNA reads TGCGCCAGCAGCTTTCAACAGGGGAGCGGCGAGCAGTACTTC.

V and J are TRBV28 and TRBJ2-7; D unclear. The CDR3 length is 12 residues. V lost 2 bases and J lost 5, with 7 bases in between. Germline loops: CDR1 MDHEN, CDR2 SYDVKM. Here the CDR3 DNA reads TGTGCCAGCAGTTTACCGATGAACGAGCAGTACTTC. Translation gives CASSLPMNEQYF. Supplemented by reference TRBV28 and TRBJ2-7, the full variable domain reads DVKVTQSSRYLVKRTGEKVFLECVQDMDHENMFWYRQDPGLGLRLIYFSYDVKMKEKGDIPEGYSVSREKKERFSLILESASTNQTSMYLCASSLPMNEQYFGPGTRLTVT.

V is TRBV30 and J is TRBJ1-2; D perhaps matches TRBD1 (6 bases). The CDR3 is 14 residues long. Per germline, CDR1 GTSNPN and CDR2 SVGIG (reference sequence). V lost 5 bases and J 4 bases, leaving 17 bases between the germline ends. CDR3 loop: CAWAMPGHGYGYTF. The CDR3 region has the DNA TGTGCCTGGGCGATGCCGGGACACGGCTATGGCTACACCTTC. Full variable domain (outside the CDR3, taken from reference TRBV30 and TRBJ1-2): SQTIHQWPATLVQPVGSPLSLECTVEGTSNPNLYWYRQAAGRGLQLLFYSVGIGQISSEVPQNLSASRPQDRQFILSSKKLLLSDSGFYLCAWAMPGHGYGYTFGSGTRLTVV.

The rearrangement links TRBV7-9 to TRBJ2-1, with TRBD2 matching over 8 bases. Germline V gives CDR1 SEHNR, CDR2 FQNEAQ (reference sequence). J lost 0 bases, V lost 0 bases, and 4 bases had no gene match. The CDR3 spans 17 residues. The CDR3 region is CASSLASGGTSYNEQFF. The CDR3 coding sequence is TGTGCCAGCAGCTTAGCGTCGGGGGGGACCTCCTACAATGAGCAGTTCTTC.

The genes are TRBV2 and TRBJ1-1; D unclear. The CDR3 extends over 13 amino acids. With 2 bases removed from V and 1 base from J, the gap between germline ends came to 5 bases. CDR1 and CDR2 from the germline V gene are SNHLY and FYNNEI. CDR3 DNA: TGTGCCAGCAGTGAACAACAGAACACTGAAGCTTTCTTT. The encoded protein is CASSEQQNTEAFF.

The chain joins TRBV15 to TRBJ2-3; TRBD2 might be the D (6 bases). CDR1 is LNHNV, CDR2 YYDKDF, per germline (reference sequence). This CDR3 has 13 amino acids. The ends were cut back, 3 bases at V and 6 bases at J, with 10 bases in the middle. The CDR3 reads CATSRPGGDTQYF. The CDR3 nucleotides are TGTGCCACCAGCAGGCCCGGAGGGGATACGCAGTATTTT.

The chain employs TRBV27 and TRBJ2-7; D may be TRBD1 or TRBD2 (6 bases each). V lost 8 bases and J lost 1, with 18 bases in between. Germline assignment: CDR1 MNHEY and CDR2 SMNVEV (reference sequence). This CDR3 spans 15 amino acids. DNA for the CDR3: TGTGCCAGCCTCCAAAGAGGGGGGAATTCCTACGAGCAGTACTTC. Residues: CASLQRGGNSYEQYF.

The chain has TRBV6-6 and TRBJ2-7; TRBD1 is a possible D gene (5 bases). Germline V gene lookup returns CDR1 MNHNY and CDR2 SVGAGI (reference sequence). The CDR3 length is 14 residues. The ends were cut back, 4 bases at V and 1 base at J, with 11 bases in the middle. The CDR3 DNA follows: TGTGCCAGCAGTTGGGGCCAGAGTTCCTACGAGCAGTACTTC. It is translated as CASSWGQSSYEQYF.

This CDR3 is CATARGGGHYGYTF. CDR3 in DNA: TGTGCCACCGCCCGGGGGGGTGGTCACTATGGCTACACCTTC. The chain combines TRBV27 with TRBJ1-2; the D gene is possibly TRBD1 (5 bases). Trimming took 10 bases from V and 3 from J, leaving 18 bases between them. The germline gives CDR1 MNHEY, CDR2 SMNVEV (reference sequence). The CDR3 extends over 14 amino acids.

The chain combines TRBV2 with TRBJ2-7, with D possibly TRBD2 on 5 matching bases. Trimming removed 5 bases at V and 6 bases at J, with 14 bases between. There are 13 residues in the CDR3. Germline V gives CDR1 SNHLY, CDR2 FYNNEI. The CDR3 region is CASSPNWELEQYF. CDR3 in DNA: TGTGCCAGCAGTCCGAATTGGGAGCTCGAGCAGTACTTC. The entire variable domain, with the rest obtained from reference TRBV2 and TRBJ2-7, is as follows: EPEVTQTPSHQVTQMGQEVILRCVPISNHLYFYWYRQILGQKVEFLVSFYNNEISEKSEIFDDQFSVERPDGSNFTLKIRSTKLEDSAMYFCASSPNWELEQYFGPGTRLTVT.

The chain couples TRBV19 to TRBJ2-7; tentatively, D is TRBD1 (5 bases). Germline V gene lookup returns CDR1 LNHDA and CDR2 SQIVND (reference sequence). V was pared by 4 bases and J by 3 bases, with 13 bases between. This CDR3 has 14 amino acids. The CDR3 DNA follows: TGTGCCAGTAGTACAGACTGGGGCGGCTACGAGCAGTACTTC. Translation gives CASSTDWGGYEQYF.

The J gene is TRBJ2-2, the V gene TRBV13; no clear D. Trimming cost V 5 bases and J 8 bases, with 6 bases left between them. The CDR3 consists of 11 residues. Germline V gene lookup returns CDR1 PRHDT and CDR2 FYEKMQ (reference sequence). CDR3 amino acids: CASSRSGELFF. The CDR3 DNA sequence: TGTGCCAGCAGCCGATCAGGGGAGCTGTTTTTT.

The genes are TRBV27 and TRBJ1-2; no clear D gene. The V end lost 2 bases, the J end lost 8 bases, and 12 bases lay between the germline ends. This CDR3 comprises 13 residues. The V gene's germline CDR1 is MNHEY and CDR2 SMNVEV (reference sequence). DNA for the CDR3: TGTGCCAGCAGTTTAATCCCCCCTGACGGCTACACCTTC. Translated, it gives CASSLIPPDGYTF.

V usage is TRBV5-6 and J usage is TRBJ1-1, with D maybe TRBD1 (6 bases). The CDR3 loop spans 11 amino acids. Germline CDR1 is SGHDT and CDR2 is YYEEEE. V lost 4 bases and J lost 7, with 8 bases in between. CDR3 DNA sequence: TGTGCCAGCAGCCAGGGGCTTGAAGCTTTCTTT. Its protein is CASSQGLEAFF.

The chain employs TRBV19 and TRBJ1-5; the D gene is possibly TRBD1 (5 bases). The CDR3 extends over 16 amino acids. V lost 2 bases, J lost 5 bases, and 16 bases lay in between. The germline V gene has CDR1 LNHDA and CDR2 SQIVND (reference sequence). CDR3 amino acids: CASSIQYGGWDQPQHF. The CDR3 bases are TGTGCCAGTAGTATACAGTATGGGGGGTGGGATCAGCCCCAGCATTTT. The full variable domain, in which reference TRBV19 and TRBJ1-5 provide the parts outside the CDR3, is DGGITQSPKYLFRKEGQNVTLSCEQNLNHDAMYWYRQDPGQGLRLIYYSQIVNDFQKGDIAEGYSVSREKKESFPLTVTSAQKNPTAFYLCASSIQYGGWDQPQHFGDGTRLSIL.

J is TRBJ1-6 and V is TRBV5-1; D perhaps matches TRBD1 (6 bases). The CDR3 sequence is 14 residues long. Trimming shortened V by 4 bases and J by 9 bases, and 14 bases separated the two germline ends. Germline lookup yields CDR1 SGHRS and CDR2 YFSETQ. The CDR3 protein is CASSKGDNPSPLHF. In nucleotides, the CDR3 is TGCGCCAGCAGCAAAGGGGACAACCCTTCACCCCTCCACTTT. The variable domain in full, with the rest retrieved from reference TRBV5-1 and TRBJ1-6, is KAGVTQTPRYLIKTRGQQVTLSCSPISGHRSVSWYQQTPGQGLQFLFEYFSETQRNKGNFPGRFSGRQFSNSRSEMNVSTLELGDSALYLCASSKGDNPSPLHFGNGTRLTVT.

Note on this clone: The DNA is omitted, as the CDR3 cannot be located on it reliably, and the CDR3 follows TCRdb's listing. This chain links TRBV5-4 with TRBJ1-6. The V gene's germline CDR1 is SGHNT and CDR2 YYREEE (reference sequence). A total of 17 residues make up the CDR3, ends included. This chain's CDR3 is CASSFGPGDGYNSPLHF.

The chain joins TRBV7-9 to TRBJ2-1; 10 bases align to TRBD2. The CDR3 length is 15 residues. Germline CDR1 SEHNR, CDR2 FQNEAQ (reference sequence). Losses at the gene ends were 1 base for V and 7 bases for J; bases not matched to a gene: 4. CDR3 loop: CASSLVLAGDNEQFF. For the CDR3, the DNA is TGTGCCAGCAGCTTAGTGCTAGCGGGAGATAATGAGCAGTTCTTC.

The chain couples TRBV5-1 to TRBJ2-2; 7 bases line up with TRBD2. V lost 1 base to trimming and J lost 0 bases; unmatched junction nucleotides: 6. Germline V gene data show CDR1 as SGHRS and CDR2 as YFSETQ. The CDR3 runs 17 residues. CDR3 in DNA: TGCGCCAGCAGCTTGTTCGGACTAGTCGCGAACACCGGGGAGCTGTTTTTT. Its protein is CASSLFGLVANTGELFF.

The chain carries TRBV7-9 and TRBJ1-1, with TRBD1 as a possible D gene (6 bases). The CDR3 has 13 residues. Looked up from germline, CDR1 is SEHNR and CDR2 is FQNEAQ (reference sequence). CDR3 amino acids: CVTQGGGNTEAFF. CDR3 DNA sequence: TGTGTCACCCAAGGAGGGGGAAACACTGAAGCTTTCTTT.

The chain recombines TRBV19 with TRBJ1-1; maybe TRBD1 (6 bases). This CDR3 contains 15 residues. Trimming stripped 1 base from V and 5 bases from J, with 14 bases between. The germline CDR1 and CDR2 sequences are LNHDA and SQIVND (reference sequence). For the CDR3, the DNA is TGTGCCAGTAGTATAGCCCCAGGGGTTGGGACTGAAGCTTTCTTT. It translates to CASSIAPGVGTEAFF.

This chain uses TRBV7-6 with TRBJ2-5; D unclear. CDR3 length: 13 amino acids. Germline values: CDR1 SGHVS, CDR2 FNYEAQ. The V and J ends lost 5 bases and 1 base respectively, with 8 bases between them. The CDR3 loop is CASSPLTQETQYF. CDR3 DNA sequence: TGTGCCAGCAGCCCACTGACCCAAGAGACCCAGTACTTC.

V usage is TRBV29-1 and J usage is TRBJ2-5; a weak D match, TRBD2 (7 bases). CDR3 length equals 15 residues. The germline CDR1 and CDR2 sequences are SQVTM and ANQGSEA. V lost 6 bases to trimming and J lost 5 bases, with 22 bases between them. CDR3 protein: CSVPPEAGAWETQYF. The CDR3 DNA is TGCAGCGTCCCCCCCGAGGCGGGGGCTTGGGAGACCCAGTACTTC.